This TCR beta chain was found in a study of blood T cell repertoires in COVID-19. On the study more broadly: Samples representing acute and convalescent COVID-19 were sourced from the United States, Italy and Spain.

Assignment of participants to cohorts was predicated upon participant-reported clinical history. Donors of Cohort 3 who recovered were those that had two negative PCRs, clearance, or symptom resolution. CDR1 and CDR2 (germline): MNHNY, SVGAGI (reference sequence). The CDR3 spans 16 residues. Trimming left V 5 bases short and J 3 bases short, with 14 bases between. Here immunoSEQ multiplex PCR was the method, and the copy in TCRdb shows in-frame clones only, minus some. The sample records about 200,000 clones, approximately 82% being singletons. This TCR was recovered from a man aged 35-49 years who had recovered from COVID-19. The chain employs TRBV6-6 and TRBJ2-6; TRBD2 is a possible D gene (6 bases). The sample comprised PBMCs or T cells enriched from blood (not recorded which). The CDR3, as DNA: TGTGCCAGCAGTACCCTCGAGGGAGGTGGGGCCAACGTCCTGACTTTC. Amino acid sequence: CASSTLEGGGANVLTF.